Each of the 29 T cell receptor beta chains below was sequenced from the same sample in a study of radiation and T cells in renal cell carcinoma. The time point was: blood 2 weeks post-SBRT. Treatment noted: 15 Gy SBRT to primary tumor, nephrectomy 4 weeks later. Using immunoSEQ multiplex PCR, the repertoire was profiled, and TCRdb retains in-frame clones only, with some absent. The sample has about 150,000 clones, over 80% seen once. The source was blood, collected from a patient whose treatment included radiotherapy and nephrectomy. These receptor sequences come from a woman aged 45-60 years with renal cell carcinoma.

This sequence joins TRBV7-2 and TRBJ2-1, with D possibly TRBD1 on 5 matching bases. V was clipped by 1 base and J by 5 bases, with 12 bases between them. Germline values: CDR1 SGHTA, CDR2 FQGNSA. The CDR3 has 15 amino acids. The CDR3 nucleotides are TGTGCCAGCAGCTTAGAGGTGACAGTAAACAATGAGCAGTTCTTC. Residues: CASSLEVTVNNEQFF.

The table lists this clone with a count of one. This chain's CDR3 is CASRAYRGRNGYTF. The CDR3 DNA sequence: TGTGCCAGCAGGGCCTACAGGGGGCGGAATGGCTACACCTTC. The chain combines TRBV6-6 with TRBJ1-2; 9 nucleotides match TRBD1. V lost 6 bases, J lost 6 bases, and 8 bases stayed unmatched. Per the germline V gene, CDR1 is MNHNY and CDR2 is SVGAGI (reference sequence). The CDR3 covers 14 residues.

V usage is TRBV7-8 and J usage is TRBJ2-7; TRBD1 matches 10 bases. Germline V gene lookup returns CDR1 SGHVS and CDR2 FQNEAQ. With V trimmed by 1 base and J by 6 bases, 6 bases remained unmatched. CDR3 length equals 15 residues. CDR3 sequence (DNA): TGTGCCAGCAGCTTAGTAGAGGGGACAGGGGCCGAGCAGTACTTC. Translated, it gives CASSLVEGTGAEQYF.

The CDR3 sequence: CASSYGTGLSYEQYF. As DNA, the CDR3 is TGTGCCAGCAGTTACGGGACAGGGCTCTCCTACGAGCAGTACTTC. The chain has TRBV6-6 and TRBJ2-7; 9 nucleotides agree with TRBD1. The CDR3 is made up of 15 amino acids. The germline CDR1 and CDR2 sequences are MNHNY and SVGAGI (reference sequence). Trimming cost V 2 bases and J 0 bases; bases outside gene matches: 2.

The rearrangement links TRBV7-2 to TRBJ2-7, with TRBD1 matching 10 bases. Germline CDR1 SGHTA, CDR2 FQGNSA. Trimming cost V 4 bases and J 2 bases; bases outside gene matches: 2. This CDR3 is built from 14 residues. The CDR3 protein is CASSWTGGPYEQYF. The DNA of the CDR3 is TGTGCCAGCAGCTGGACAGGGGGTCCCTACGAGCAGTACTTC. Full variable domain (rest looked up from reference TRBV7-2 and TRBJ2-7): GAGVSQSPSNKVTEKGKDVELRCDPISGHTALYWYRQSLGQGLEFLIYFQGNSAPDKSGLPSDRFSAERTGGSVSTLTIQRTQQEDSAVYLCASSWTGGPYEQYFGPGTRLTVT.

The chain combines TRBV5-1 with TRBJ1-2; possibly TRBD1 for D (5 bases). V lost 4 bases and J 2 bases, leaving 15 bases between the germline ends. Germline loops: CDR1 SGHRS, CDR2 YFSETQ. This CDR3 comprises 15 residues. CDR3 sequence (DNA): TGCGCCAGCAGCGCCCCGGACACAAGAAACTATGGCTACACCTTC. Protein sequence: CASSAPDTRNYGYTF.

With respect to this clone: The same CDR3 is also encoded by other DNA sequences in this sample. The chain joins TRBV19 to TRBJ2-7; D remains unclear. V lost 3 bases and J lost 4, with 4 bases in between. The length of the CDR3 is 11 residues. Germline V gene lookup returns CDR1 LNHDA and CDR2 SQIVND (reference sequence). DNA of the CDR3: TGTGCCAGTAGTATTGGATACGAGCAGTACTTC. Amino acid sequence: CASSIGYEQYF. Full variable domain (remainder filled in from reference TRBV19 and TRBJ2-7): DGGITQSPKYLFRKEGQNVTLSCEQNLNHDAMYWYRQDPGQGLRLIYYSQIVNDFQKGDIAEGYSVSREKKESFPLTVTSAQKNPTAFYLCASSIGYEQYFGPGTRLTVT.

V is TRBV10-3 and J is TRBJ1-1; a possible D gene is TRBD1 (6 bases). V gave up 11 bases and J gave up 2 bases, with 12 bases separating them. The germline V gene encodes CDR1 ENHRY and CDR2 SYGVKD. This CDR3 spans 12 amino acids. CDR3 region: CAVGQSNTEAFF. CDR3 sequence (DNA): TGTGCCGTCGGACAGTCCAACACTGAAGCTTTCTTT.

This clone was seen only a few times. The chain recombines TRBV19 with TRBJ1-2; TRBD1 matches 8 bases. The length of the CDR3 is 14 residues. CDR1 LNHDA and CDR2 SQIVND come from the germline V gene (reference sequence). The ends lost 4 bases at V and 0 bases at J; junction bases unmatched: 1. CDR3: CASSRQGPNYGYTF. CDR3 coding DNA: TGTGCCAGTAGTAGACAGGGGCCTAACTATGGCTACACCTTC.

The chain is built from TRBV7-8 and TRBJ2-7; 9 bases are a match to TRBD1. The CDR3 totals 16 residues. Trimming at V came to 5 bases and at J to 1 base, leaving 9 bases not matched to a gene. The germline CDR1 and CDR2 sequences are SGHVS and FQNEAQ. This CDR3 is CASSGRPGQGSYEQYF. The CDR3 nucleotides are TGTGCCAGCAGCGGCCGCCCGGGACAGGGATCCTACGAGCAGTACTTC.

Only one count was recorded for this clone. The V gene is TRBV4-1, the J gene TRBJ1-4, with D tentatively TRBD1 (5 bases). Germline CDR1 reads MGHRA; CDR2 reads YSYEKL. V dropped 3 bases and J dropped 4 bases, with 9 bases sitting between them. The CDR3 covers 14 residues. CDR3 DNA sequence: TGCGCCAGCAGCCAGCAGGGTGATAATGAAAAACTGTTTTTT. Its protein is CASSQQGDNEKLFF.

This clone was observed a handful of times. The V and J genes are TRBV5-1 and TRBJ2-1; possibly TRBD1 for D (5 bases). This CDR3 is built from 11 residues. CDR1 is SGHRS and CDR2 is YFSETQ in the germline V gene. The germline V and J ends were trimmed by 3 bases and 8 bases, with 6 bases remaining between them. The CDR3 reads CASSWGDEQFF. Written as DNA, the CDR3 is TGCGCCAGCAGCTGGGGCGATGAGCAGTTCTTC.

The chain uses TRBV2 and TRBJ1-1; 7 bases align to TRBD1. The CDR3 loop spans 14 amino acids. Germline values: CDR1 SNHLY, CDR2 FYNNEI. V shed 6 bases and J 3 bases; nucleotides not matched to a gene: 7. The chain's CDR3 is CASRSQGGDTEAFF. The CDR3 bases are TGTGCCAGCAGATCCCAGGGGGGAGACACTGAAGCTTTCTTT.

The genes are TRBV6-5 and TRBJ1-1; the D is unclear. Trimming cost V 2 bases and J 2 bases, with 9 bases left between them. This CDR3 comprises 14 residues. Germline CDR1 is MNHEY and CDR2 is SVGAGI. CDR3 nucleotide sequence: TGTGCCAGCAGTTACGGCAGCCAAAACACTGAAGCTTTCTTT. Its protein product is CASSYGSQNTEAFF.

The chain has TRBV2 and TRBJ2-5; D might be TRBD2 (7 bases). The CDR3 runs 12 residues. Germline V gene data show CDR1 as SNHLY and CDR2 as FYNNEI. Trimming pared 11 bases from V and 1 base from J, leaving 11 bases between. The CDR3 region is CAGGAVQETQYF. CDR3 DNA: TGTGCCGGGGGGGCCGTCCAAGAGACCCAGTACTTC.

V gene TRBV11-1 combines with J gene TRBJ1-1, with D maybe TRBD1 (6 bases). CDR1 and CDR2 from the germline V gene are SGHAT and FQDESV (reference sequence). The CDR3 runs to 17 residues. V lost 4 bases, J lost 4 bases, and 22 bases lay in between. CDR3 amino acids: CASSSPDSFWMGTEAFF. The CDR3 nucleotides are TGTGCCAGCAGCTCCCCGGACAGCTTCTGGATGGGCACTGAAGCTTTCTTT.

V is TRBV21-1 and J is TRBJ2-7; TRBD1 is the table's D call and was not checked against the DNA. TRBV21-1 is assigned pseudogene status. This CDR3 comprises 13 residues. CDR3 in amino acids: CASSPRTGYEQYF. The CDR3 region has the DNA TGTGCCAGCAGCCCTAGGACAGGGTACGAGCAGTACTTC.

The rearrangement links TRBV19 to TRBJ1-2; D unresolved. Germline V gene data show CDR1 as LNHDA and CDR2 as SQIVND (reference sequence). The CDR3 runs to 14 residues. V lost 1 base and J 4 bases, leaving 10 bases between the germline ends. The CDR3 bases are TGTGCCAGTAGTATAGGAATATTTCCCTATGGCTACACCTTC. Its translation: CASSIGIFPYGYTF.

This chain joins TRBV5-6 and TRBJ2-1; D unclear. The V and J ends lost 4 bases and 7 bases respectively, with 18 bases between them. The CDR3 is 15 residues long. Germline values: CDR1 SGHDT, CDR2 YYEEEE. CDR3 bases: TGTGCCAGCAGCCTGGGCAGTACACCATCAAATGAGCAGTTCTTC. Translating it yields CASSLGSTPSNEQFF.

This sequence joins TRBV6-1 and TRBJ2-1; 7 bases map to TRBD1. The CDR3 has 14 amino acids. Losses at the gene ends were 7 bases for V and 9 bases for J; bases not matched to a gene: 12. Germline-derived CDR1 and CDR2 are MNHNS and SASEGT. The CDR3 coding sequence is TGTGCCAGCAACCACAGGGGCAGGGGTCGTGAGCAGTTCTTC. Its protein is CASNHRGRGREQFF.

This clone was seen a single time. This sequence joins TRBV25-1 and TRBJ2-5, with D tentatively TRBD2 (5 bases). CDR1 MGHDK and CDR2 SYGVNS come from the germline V gene. Trimming took off 0 bases at V and 4 bases at J, with 9 bases between the two ends. The CDR3 extends over 14 amino acids. CDR3 loop: CASSEYGEGETQYF. The CDR3 DNA reads TGTGCCAGCAGTGAATATGGTGAGGGAGAGACCCAGTACTTC.

This clone was found once. The gene calls are TRBV5-1 and TRBJ2-2, with TRBD2 identical over 8 bases. The junction had 1 base not matched to a gene; V was cut back by 0 bases and J by 0 bases. This CDR3 has 16 amino acids. The germline CDR1 and CDR2 sequences are SGHRS and YFSETQ. The CDR3 DNA reads TGCGCCAGCAGCTTGGGGGGACTAGCGAACACCGGGGAGCTGTTTTTT. Protein product: CASSLGGLANTGELFF.

The J gene is TRBJ1-2, the V gene TRBV4-1, with a possible D match to TRBD1 (5 bases). Trimming pared 1 base from V and 2 bases from J, leaving 11 bases between. Germline V lookup: CDR1 MGHRA, CDR2 YSYEKL. The CDR3 covers 15 residues. The CDR3 sequence is CASSQATRQNYGYTF. CDR3 bases: TGCGCCAGCAGCCAAGCAACTAGACAGAACTATGGCTACACCTTC.

The CDR3 sequence is CASSLVQARGMRAFF. DNA for the CDR3: TGTGCCAGCAGCTTAGTTCAAGCGCGGGGAATGAGAGCTTTCTTT. The chain joins TRBV11-2 to TRBJ1-1, with unresolved D. The length of the CDR3 is 15 residues. Germline V gene data show CDR1 as SGHAT and CDR2 as FQNNGV. V was cut by 1 base and J by 10 bases, with 19 bases left in between.

This clone was seen only a few times. The chain couples TRBV5-8 to TRBJ1-5; D call uncertain. CDR1 and CDR2 (germline): SGHTS, YDEGEE. Trimming pared 5 bases from V and 0 bases from J, leaving 6 bases between. This CDR3 is built from 13 residues. CDR3 nucleotide sequence: TGTGCCAGCAGTGTGGATAGCAATCAGCCCCAGCATTTT. Amino acid sequence: CASSVDSNQPQHF.

The V gene is TRBV6-5, the J gene TRBJ1-1; 8 bases are a match to TRBD1. Trimming took 6 bases from V and 5 from J; bases not matched to a gene: 11. Germline values: CDR1 MNHEY, CDR2 SVGAGI. The CDR3 contains 15 residues. CDR3 region: CASRSGGSTGTEAFF. Here the CDR3 DNA reads TGTGCCAGCAGATCAGGGGGCTCGACGGGGACTGAAGCTTTCTTT.

The V call is TRBV6-5, the J call TRBJ1-1; TRBD1 matches 9 bases. The V gene's germline CDR1 is MNHEY and CDR2 SVGAGI. The CDR3 runs to 14 residues. The J segment lost 6 bases and the V segment lost 0 bases, leaving 2 bases of the junction unmatched. DNA for the CDR3: TGTGCCAGCAGTTACTCCCGGGACAGGGCTGAAGCTTTCTTT. Amino acid sequence: CASSYSRDRAEAFF.

This chain links TRBV5-6 with TRBJ1-5; D not resolved. The V end lost 2 bases, the J end lost 0 bases, and 3 bases lay between the germline ends. The germline gives CDR1 SGHDT, CDR2 YYEEEE. The length of the CDR3 is 13 residues. DNA for the CDR3: TGTGCCAGCAGCTTCTATAGCAATCAGCCCCAGCATTTT. Encoded protein: CASSFYSNQPQHF.

This rearrangement joins TRBV30 to TRBJ2-3, with D tentatively TRBD2 (6 bases). Deletions cut 3 bases from V and 2 bases from J, with 12 bases between. CDR1 and CDR2 (germline): GTSNPN, SVGIG (reference sequence). The CDR3 totals 14 residues. The DNA for the CDR3 is TGTGCCTGGAGCCGCGGGGTAGACACAGATACGCAGTATTTT. Translated: CAWSRGVDTDTQYF.